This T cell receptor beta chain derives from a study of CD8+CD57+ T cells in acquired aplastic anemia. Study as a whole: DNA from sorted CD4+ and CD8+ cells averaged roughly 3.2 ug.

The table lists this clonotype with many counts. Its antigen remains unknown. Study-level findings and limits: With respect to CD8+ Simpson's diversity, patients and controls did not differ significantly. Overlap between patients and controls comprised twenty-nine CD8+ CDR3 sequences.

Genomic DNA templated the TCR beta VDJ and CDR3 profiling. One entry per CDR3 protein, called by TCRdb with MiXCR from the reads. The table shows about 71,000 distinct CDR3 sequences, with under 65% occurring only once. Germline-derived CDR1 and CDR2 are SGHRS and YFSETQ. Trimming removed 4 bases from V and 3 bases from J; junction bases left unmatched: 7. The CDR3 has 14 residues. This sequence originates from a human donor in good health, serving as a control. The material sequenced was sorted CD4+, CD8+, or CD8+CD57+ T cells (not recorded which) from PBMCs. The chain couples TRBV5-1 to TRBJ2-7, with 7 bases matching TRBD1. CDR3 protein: CASSLGAGGYEQYF. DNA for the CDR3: TGCGCCAGCAGCCTGGGGGCAGGGGGCTACGAGCAGTACTTC.